This T cell receptor beta chain is drawn from a study of shared clonotypes between healthy human individuals. Each cell subset's genomic DNA was divided evenly among several immunoSEQ plates. The table came from immunoSEQ multiplex PCR; TCRdb's copy has only in-frame clones and leaves some out. The table has approximately 500,000 clones, approximately 78% seen once. The V gene lost 3 bases and the J gene lost 3 bases, with 8 bases spanning the gap. The CDR3 contains 13 residues. Per the germline V gene, CDR1 is SGHNT and CDR2 is YYREEE (reference sequence). The sequence was obtained from a woman in her thirties or forties in good health. Some clones in this sample may be carry-over from other donors' samples. Material for sequencing was PBMCs. The V and J genes are TRBV5-4 and TRBJ2-3; D call uncertain. CDR3 sequence reads: CASSSQTTDTQYF. DNA for the CDR3: TGTGCCAGCAGCTCCCAGACGACAGATACGCAGTATTTT.